These 5 T cell receptor beta chains were sequenced from one sample in a study of CD8+ T cells in alopecia areata. As the sequencing template, cDNA was produced by extracting RNA and reverse transcribing it. The data were produced by immunoSEQ multiplex PCR, yet TCRdb's version contains in-frame clones alone and is incomplete. The table shows hundreds of thousands of clones, with 65% to 70% occurring only once. The starting material was CD4+ T cells sorted from blood, obtained at week 0. The receptors here all came from a human donor with alopecia areata.

V and J are TRBV30 and TRBJ2-2, with D tentatively TRBD2 (7 bases). CDR1 is GTSNPN and CDR2 is SVGIG in the germline V gene (reference sequence). The V gene lost 4 bases and the J gene lost 3 bases, with 12 bases spanning the gap. CDR3 length: 14 residues. DNA for the CDR3: TGTGCCTGGACCCGGGGGGCCGACACCGGGGAGCTGTTTTTT. Amino acid sequence: CAWTRGADTGELFF.

The rearrangement links TRBV5-1 to TRBJ2-7; D gene unclear. V was clipped by 5 bases and J by 1 base, with 13 bases between them. The CDR3 runs to 14 residues. Germline CDR1 SGHRS, CDR2 YFSETQ. CDR3 in amino acids: CASSWGSPSYEQYF. CDR3 nucleotides: TGCGCCAGCAGTTGGGGTAGCCCTTCCTACGAGCAGTACTTC.

There are a few counts of this clone. The rearrangement joins TRBV27 to TRBJ2-5, with D unresolved. The CDR3 is 13 residues long. V lost 2 bases and J 5 bases, leaving 9 bases between the germline ends. CDR1 and CDR2 from the germline V gene are MNHEY and SMNVEV (reference sequence). CDR3 region: CASSLKNWETQYF. The CDR3 bases are TGTGCCAGCAGTTTAAAGAACTGGGAGACCCAGTACTTC.

V gene TRBV13 combines with J gene TRBJ1-5; 11 nucleotides align to TRBD1. This CDR3 spans 17 amino acids. Germline CDR1 reads PRHDT; CDR2 reads FYEKMQ (reference sequence). V was pared by 5 bases and J by 4 bases, with 10 bases of the junction left unmatched. CDR3 amino acids: CASSKRTGGAGNQPQHF. CDR3 coding DNA: TGTGCCAGCAGCAAAAGGACAGGGGGCGCGGGGAATCAGCCCCAGCATTTT.

The chain recombines TRBV6-5 with TRBJ1-5; 7 bases match TRBD1. The J segment lost 2 bases and the V segment lost 6 bases, leaving 7 bases of the junction unmatched. This CDR3 is 15 amino acids long. Germline V gene data show CDR1 as MNHEY and CDR2 as SVGAGI. CDR3 loop: CASSLEGAGNQPQHF. The CDR3 DNA reads TGTGCCAGCAGCCTGGAGGGGGCCGGCAATCAGCCCCAGCATTTT.